This record concerns one TCR beta chain sequence. The antigen is undetermined. Given the absence of the conserved phenylalanine or tryptophan at the CDR3 end, a read error is likely. These data are taken from a study of molecular identifiers for immune sequencing clone quantification. Overall study results and limits: Clones above 20 RNA copies held over 99% of effector molecules, under 1% in naive cells.

In the sort, naive CD8 T cells were defined as CD8+CD4-CCR7+CD45RA+. TCRdb ran MiXCR on the PCR reads and lists one entry per CDR3 protein. In the table there are about 98,000 distinct CDR3 sequences, around 30% of which are singletons. The V and J ends lost 2 bases and 3 bases respectively, with 8 bases between them. There are 13 residues in the CDR3. Per germline, CDR1 DFQATT and CDR2 SNEGSKA (reference sequence). Sequencing was performed on naive CD8+ T cells from blood, with Jurkat cell RNA spiked in. As for subset: FACS-sorted CD8+CD4-CCR7+CD45RA+ naive T cells. This chain connects TRBV20-1 to TRBJ1-5; D gene ambiguous. The clonotype originates from a human donor in good health. Some libraries in this study had Jurkat cell RNA spiked in. The CDR3 loop reads CSARNRYNQPQHS. DNA for the CDR3: TGCAGTGCTAGAAACCGGTACAATCAGCCCCAGCATTCT.